These 7 T cell receptor beta chains were all obtained from the same sample, sequenced in a study of blood T cell repertoires in COVID-19. Sequencing was performed with immunoSEQ multiplex PCR; in TCRdb, only in-frame clones are kept and a portion is missing. The table includes hundreds of thousands of clones, around four fifths detected once. The sequencing input was peripheral blood. The receptors come from a woman aged 35 to 49 with active or convalescent COVID-19.

V is TRBV24-1 and J is TRBJ2-6; D is unresolved. This CDR3 comprises 17 residues. Trimming left V 4 bases short and J 0 bases short, with 12 bases between. Per germline, CDR1 KGHDR and CDR2 SFDVKD. The chain's CDR3 is CATSESGTSSGANVLTF. In DNA form, the CDR3 reads TGTGCCACCAGTGAGTCAGGCACTTCCTCTGGGGCCAACGTCCTGACTTTC.

The CDR3 protein is CASSPRGGRITEAFF. The CDR3 DNA reads as TGTGCCAGCAGCCCAAGGGGCGGCCGGATAACTGAAGCTTTCTTT. The chain is built from TRBV7-2 and TRBJ1-1; D is possibly TRBD1 (5 bases). This CDR3 region has 15 residues. V shed 5 bases and J shed 5 bases, with 18 bases lying between them. Germline CDR1 and CDR2: SGHTA and FQGNSA.

For this clone: This probably arose from a read error, given a far larger clone one base away. The same CDR3 is also encoded by other DNA sequences in this sample. V is TRBV5-1 and J is TRBJ1-1; 11 nucleotides line up with TRBD1. The length of the CDR3 is 14 residues. With V trimmed by 3 bases and J by 4 bases, 2 bases remained unmatched. Germline CDR1 reads SGHRS; CDR2 reads YFSETQ. The CDR3 is CASSSGTGGTEAFF. The CDR3 bases are TGCGCCAGCAGCTCGGGGACAGGGGGCACTGAAGCTTTCTTT. The whole variable domain, filled in from reference TRBV5-1 and TRBJ1-1, reads KAGVTQTPRYLIKTRGQQVTLSCSPISGHRSVSWYQQTPGQGLQFLFEYFSETQRNKGNFPGRFSGRQFSNSRSEMNVSTLELGDSALYLCASSSGTGGTEAFFGQGTRLTVV.

Worth noting for this clone: Other DNA sequences in this sample translate to the same CDR3. The gene calls are TRBV5-1 and TRBJ2-1; D perhaps matches TRBD1 (5 bases). The germline V and J ends were trimmed by 2 bases and 1 base, with 10 bases remaining between them. The CDR3 length is 15 residues. Germline CDR1 reads SGHRS; CDR2 reads YFSETQ. This CDR3 reads CASSLGQGSYNEQFF. As DNA, the CDR3 is TGCGCCAGCAGCTTAGGTCAGGGTTCCTACAATGAGCAGTTCTTC.

This clone was seen a single time. The chain couples TRBV2 to TRBJ2-3, with D possibly matching TRBD1 (6 bases). This CDR3 comprises 16 residues. The germline V gene encodes CDR1 SNHLY and CDR2 FYNNEI. V was cut by 6 bases and J by 0 bases, with 16 bases left in between. CDR3 residues: CASSPEGGRSTDTQYF. Written as DNA, the CDR3 is TGTGCCAGCAGCCCAGAAGGGGGAAGGAGCACAGATACGCAGTATTTT.

This chain uses TRBV7-9 with TRBJ1-5; D is perhaps TRBD1 (5 bases). The CDR3 is made up of 15 amino acids. V gave up 3 bases and J gave up 1 base, with 10 bases separating them. The germline V gene has CDR1 SEHNR and CDR2 FQNEAQ (reference sequence). The CDR3 loop reads CASSFGGVSNQPQHF. The CDR3 nucleotides read TGTGCCAGCAGCTTTGGGGGGGTAAGCAATCAGCCCCAGCATTTT. The complete variable domain, with remaining parts taken from reference TRBV7-9 and TRBJ1-5, reads DTGVSQNPRHKITKRGQNVTFRCDPISEHNRLYWYRQTLGQGPEFLTYFQNEAQLEKSRLLSDRFSAERPKGSFSTLEIQRTEQGDSAMYLCASSFGGVSNQPQHFGDGTRLSIL.

This clone was detected ten times or more. The chain employs TRBV7-8 and TRBJ1-2; possibly TRBD1 for D (6 bases). Germline V gene lookup returns CDR1 SGHVS and CDR2 FQNEAQ. The CDR3 contains 14 residues. V was trimmed by 2 bases and J by 2 bases, leaving 9 bases between them. CDR3 amino acids: CASSLRDKNYGYTF. DNA of the CDR3: TGTGCCAGCAGCTTACGGGACAAAAACTATGGCTACACCTTC.